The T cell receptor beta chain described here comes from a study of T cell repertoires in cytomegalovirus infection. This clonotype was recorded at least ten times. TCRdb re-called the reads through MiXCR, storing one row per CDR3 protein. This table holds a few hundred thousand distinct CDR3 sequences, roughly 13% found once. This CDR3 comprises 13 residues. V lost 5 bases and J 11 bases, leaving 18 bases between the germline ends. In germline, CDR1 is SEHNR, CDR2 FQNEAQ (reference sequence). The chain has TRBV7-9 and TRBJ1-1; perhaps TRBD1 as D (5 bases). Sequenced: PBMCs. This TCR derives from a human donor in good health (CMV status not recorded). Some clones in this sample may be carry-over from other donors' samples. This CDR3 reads CASSAGGVAVAFF. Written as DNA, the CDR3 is TGTGCCAGCAGCGCCGGGGGAGTCGCTGTCGCTTTCTTT.